This T cell receptor beta chain was identified in a study of OX40 agonist ivuxolimab in advanced cancers. Repertoires were generated with immunoSEQ multiplex PCR, while TCRdb's copy carries only in-frame clones and drops some. The sample records around 40,000 clones, roughly four fifths being singletons. Exclusion applied to patients with autoimmune disease history or systemic immunosuppression. Between the trimmed V and J ends, which lost 1 base and 0 bases, there was a span of 7 bases. This CDR3 comprises 14 residues. Germline lookup yields CDR1 SGHNT and CDR2 YENEEA. The TCR comes from an adult with an advanced solid tumor such as melanoma, head and neck, liver or kidney cancer. The sequenced sample was CD4+ or CD8+ T cells sorted from blood, obtained in a trial of the OX40 agonist ivuxolimab. V usage is TRBV11-3 and J usage is TRBJ2-7, with D unresolved. In DNA, the CDR3 is TGTGCCAGCAGCTTAGGACAAAGCTCCTACGAGCAGTACTTC. Its translation is CASSLGQSSYEQYF.